The clone carrying this TCR beta chain was found many times. The target antigen is unknown. The data belong to a study of response to subunit inactivated influenza vaccine. Study-wide findings and caveats: It was suggested by the authors that few new T cells are recruited by each seasonal influenza vaccination.

Germline V gene lookup returns CDR1 LNHNV and CDR2 YYDKDF (reference sequence). V lost 5 bases to trimming and J lost 0 bases, with 7 bases between them. The CDR3 consists of 13 residues. TCRdb ran MiXCR on the RT-PCR reads and lists one entry per CDR3 protein. The sample records over 800,000 distinct CDR3 sequences, around 20% being singletons. The genes are TRBV15 and TRBJ1-1, with unresolved D. The sample was PBMCs from blood, taken 5 days after vaccination. The receptor was derived from a man in his fifties who received an inactivated influenza vaccine. CDR3 residues: CATSRGVNTEAFF. The CDR3 DNA sequence: TGTGCCACCAGCCGGGGAGTGAACACTGAAGCTTTCTTT.